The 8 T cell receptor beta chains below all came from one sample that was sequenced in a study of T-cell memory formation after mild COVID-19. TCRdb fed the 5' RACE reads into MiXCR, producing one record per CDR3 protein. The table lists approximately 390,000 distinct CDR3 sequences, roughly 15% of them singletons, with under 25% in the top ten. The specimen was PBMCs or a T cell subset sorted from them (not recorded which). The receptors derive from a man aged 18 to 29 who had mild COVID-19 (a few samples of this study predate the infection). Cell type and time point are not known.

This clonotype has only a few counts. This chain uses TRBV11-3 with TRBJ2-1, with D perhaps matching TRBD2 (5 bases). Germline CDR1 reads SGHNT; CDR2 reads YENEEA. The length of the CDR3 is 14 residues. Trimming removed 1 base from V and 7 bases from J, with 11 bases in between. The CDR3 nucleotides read TGTGCCAGCAGCTTAGGTTCGACGGGAAATGAGCAGTTCTTC. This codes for CASSLGSTGNEQFF.

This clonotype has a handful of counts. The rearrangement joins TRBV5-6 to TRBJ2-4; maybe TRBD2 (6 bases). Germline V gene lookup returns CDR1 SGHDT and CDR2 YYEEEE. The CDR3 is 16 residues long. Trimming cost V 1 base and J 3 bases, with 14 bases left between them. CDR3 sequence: CASSLMRGGNKNIQYF. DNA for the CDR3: TGTGCCAGCAGCTTGATGCGGGGTGGGAACAAAAACATTCAGTACTTC.

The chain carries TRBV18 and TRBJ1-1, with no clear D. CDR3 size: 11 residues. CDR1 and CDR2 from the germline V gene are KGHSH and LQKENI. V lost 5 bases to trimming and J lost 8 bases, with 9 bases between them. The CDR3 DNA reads TGTGCCAGCTCATCGACGTTCGAAGCTTTCTTT. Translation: CASSSTFEAFF.

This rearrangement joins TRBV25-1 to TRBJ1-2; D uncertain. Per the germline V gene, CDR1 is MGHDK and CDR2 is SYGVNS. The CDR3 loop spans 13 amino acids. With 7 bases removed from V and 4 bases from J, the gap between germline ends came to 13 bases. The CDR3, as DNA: TGTGCCAGCACTTCTGGTGGTTTCTATGGCTACACCTTC. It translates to CASTSGGFYGYTF.

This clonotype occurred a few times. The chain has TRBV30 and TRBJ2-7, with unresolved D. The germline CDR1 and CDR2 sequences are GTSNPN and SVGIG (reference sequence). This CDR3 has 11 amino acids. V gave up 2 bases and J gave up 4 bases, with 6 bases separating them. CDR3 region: CAWSPQYEQYF. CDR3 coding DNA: TGTGCCTGGAGTCCACAGTACGAGCAGTACTTC.

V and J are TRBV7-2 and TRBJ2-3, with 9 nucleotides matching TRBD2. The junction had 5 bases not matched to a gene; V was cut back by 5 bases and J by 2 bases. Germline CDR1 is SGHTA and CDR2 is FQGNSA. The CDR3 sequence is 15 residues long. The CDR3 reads CASSPAGGYTDTQYF. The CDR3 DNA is TGTGCCAGCAGCCCGGCGGGGGGGTACACAGATACGCAGTATTTT.

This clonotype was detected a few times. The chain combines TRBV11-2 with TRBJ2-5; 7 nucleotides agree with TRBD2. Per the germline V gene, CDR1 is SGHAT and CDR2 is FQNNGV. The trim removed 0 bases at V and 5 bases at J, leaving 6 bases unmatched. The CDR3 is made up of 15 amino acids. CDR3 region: CASSLDSTSMETQYF. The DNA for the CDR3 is TGTGCCAGCAGCTTAGATTCGACTAGCATGGAGACCCAGTACTTC.

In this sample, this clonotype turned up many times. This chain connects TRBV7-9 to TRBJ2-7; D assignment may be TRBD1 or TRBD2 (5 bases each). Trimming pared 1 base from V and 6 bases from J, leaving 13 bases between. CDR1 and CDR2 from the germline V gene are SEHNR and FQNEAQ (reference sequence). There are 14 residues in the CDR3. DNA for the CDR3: TGTGCCAGCAGCTTAGACGTGGCAGGGACCGAGCAGTACTTC. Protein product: CASSLDVAGTEQYF.